The 15 T cell receptor beta chains in this list originate from one sample, sequenced in a study of Ad26.COV2.S vaccination and SARS-CoV-2 variants. Profiled with immunoSEQ multiplex PCR; TCRdb holds only in-frame clones, not every one. The top ten clones hold roughly 3.3% of a sample with hundreds of thousands of clones, roughly 84% of them seen once. Sample treatment: some 19 received Ad26.COV2.S at low or high dose, single or two shots; about five received placebo; per-sample allocation not given. The samples date from day 63 after the first vaccine or placebo injection. Here the sequenced sample was peripheral blood, taken in a trial of Ad26.COV2.S vaccine versus placebo. These receptors all come from a person aged 18-65 years who received the Ad26.COV2.S COVID-19 vaccine or a placebo.

Only a few counts were recorded for this clone. V gene TRBV28 combines with J gene TRBJ2-7; D is perhaps TRBD1 (5 bases). The germline V gene has CDR1 MDHEN and CDR2 SYDVKM. V was trimmed by 7 bases and J by 5 bases, leaving 21 bases between them. This CDR3 contains 15 residues. The CDR3 region is CASIRPGIRRDEQYF. CDR3 nucleotides: TGTGCCAGCATTCGCCCAGGGATCCGACGGGACGAGCAGTACTTC.

The chain has TRBV2 and TRBJ2-2; TRBD1 might be the D (5 bases). Trimming cost V 1 base and J 6 bases, with 9 bases left between them. The germline V gene encodes CDR1 SNHLY and CDR2 FYNNEI. This CDR3 comprises 14 residues. The CDR3 DNA is TGTGCCAGCAGTGAAGACAGGTTCCCCGGGGAGCTGTTTTTT. Its translation: CASSEDRFPGELFF.

The rearrangement joins TRBV30 to TRBJ2-7; 7 nucleotides line up with TRBD1. The CDR3 is 14 residues long. V lost 0 bases, J lost 12 bases, and 14 bases stayed unmatched. CDR1 is GTSNPN and CDR2 is SVGIG in the germline V gene (reference sequence). This CDR3 reads CAWSVTAGGLIRYF. The CDR3 DNA is TGTGCCTGGAGTGTAACGGCAGGGGGTCTCATCCGGTACTTC. Full variable domain (rest looked up from reference TRBV30 and TRBJ2-7): SQTIHQWPATLVQPVGSPLSLECTVEGTSNPNLYWYRQAAGRGLQLLFYSVGIGQISSEVPQNLSASRPQDRQFILSSKKLLLSDSGFYLCAWSVTAGGLIRYFGPGTRLTVT.

The chain couples TRBV29-1 to TRBJ1-1; D remains ambiguous. V lost 3 bases, J lost 4 bases, and 12 bases lay in between. The CDR3 is 13 amino acids. Germline V CDR1 and CDR2: SQVTM, ANQGSEA. CDR3 sequence (DNA): TGCAGCGTTGAGGGGAGGGTAAGCACTGAAGCTTTCTTT. It specifies CSVEGRVSTEAFF.

The CDR3 loop reads CASSSTGTQYF. The CDR3 DNA reads as TGTGCCAGCAGCTCGACAGGGACCCAGTACTTC. The rearrangement joins TRBV2 to TRBJ2-5; perhaps TRBD1 as D (6 bases). Trimming shortened V by 6 bases and J by 7 bases, and 9 bases separated the two germline ends. The CDR3 extends over 11 amino acids. Looked up from germline, CDR1 is SNHLY and CDR2 is FYNNEI.

V gene TRBV5-4 combines with J gene TRBJ2-3; D uncertain. The CDR3 extends over 14 amino acids. Germline V gene data show CDR1 as SGHNT and CDR2 as YYREEE (reference sequence). Trimming took off 4 bases at V and 4 bases at J, with 13 bases between the two ends. This chain's CDR3 is CASSPRPASDTQYF. In DNA form, the CDR3 reads TGTGCCAGCAGCCCCCGGCCCGCTTCAGATACGCAGTATTTT.

The V gene is TRBV7-8, the J gene TRBJ1-4, with D uncertain. The CDR3 length is 11 residues. The germline V and J ends were trimmed by 5 bases and 8 bases, with 6 bases remaining between them. Germline CDR1 is SGHVS and CDR2 is FQNEAQ. CDR3 coding DNA: TGTGCCAGCAGCCCGGGGGAAAAACTGTTTTTT. Its protein product is CASSPGEKLFF.

This chain uses TRBV7-2 with TRBJ2-7; 12 bases fit TRBD2. V lost 1 base, J lost 2 bases, and 3 bases stayed unmatched. The CDR3 has 16 amino acids. The germline V gene encodes CDR1 SGHTA and CDR2 FQGNSA. The CDR3 nucleotides are TGTGCCAGCAGCTTAGTGGCTAGCGGGGGGGCCTACGAGCAGTACTTC. It is translated as CASSLVASGGAYEQYF.

The chain has TRBV29-1 and TRBJ1-1, with TRBD1 as a possible D gene (6 bases). From germline, CDR1 is SQVTM and CDR2 ANQGSEA. The CDR3 spans 13 residues. The ends were cut back, 2 bases at V and 4 bases at J, with 11 bases in the middle. The DNA for the CDR3 is TGCAGCGTTGAATATACAGGGAGCACTGAAGCTTTCTTT. Residues: CSVEYTGSTEAFF. Filled out from reference TRBV29-1 and TRBJ1-1, the complete variable domain reads SAVISQKPSRDICQRGTSLTIQCQVDSQVTMMFWYRQQPGQSLTLIATANQGSEATYESGFVIDKFPISRPNLTFSTLTVSNMSPEDSSIYLCSVEYTGSTEAFFGQGTRLTVV.

The chain links TRBV5-6 to TRBJ1-1, with D maybe TRBD1 (5 bases). Germline assignment: CDR1 SGHDT and CDR2 YYEEEE. The CDR3 spans 16 residues. The V and J ends lost 0 bases and 7 bases respectively, with 19 bases between them. The CDR3 is CASSLGGSLGVNEAFF. DNA for the CDR3: TGTGCCAGCAGCTTGGGCGGGTCTCTGGGGGTTAATGAAGCTTTCTTT.

This clone was counted between two and nine times. This chain links TRBV2 with TRBJ1-1; no definite D call. V was pared by 3 bases and J by 1 base, with 6 bases between. CDR1 and CDR2 (germline): SNHLY, FYNNEI. The CDR3 is 13 residues long. CDR3 DNA sequence: TGTGCCAGCAGTGAGAGGGAGAACACTGAAGCTTTCTTT. As protein: CASSERENTEAFF.

The count of this clone is one. The chain is built from TRBV4-3 and TRBJ2-2, with D uncertain. The CDR3 runs 14 residues. Germline CDR1 and CDR2: LGHNA and YSLEER. V was shortened by 1 base and J by 6 bases, with 9 bases between the two germline ends. The CDR3 here is CASSQGLTPGELFF. The CDR3 DNA sequence: TGCGCCAGCAGCCAAGGACTCACGCCCGGGGAGCTGTTTTTT.

The chain couples TRBV5-5 to TRBJ1-1; maybe TRBD1 (6 bases). Germline V gene data show CDR1 as SGHKS and CDR2 as YYEKEE (reference sequence). This CDR3 is built from 14 residues. Trimming took 3 bases from V and 0 from J, leaving 9 bases between them. Here the CDR3 reads CASSWEGVNTEAFF. As DNA, the CDR3 is TGTGCCAGCAGCTGGGAGGGGGTGAACACTGAAGCTTTCTTT. Supplemented by reference TRBV5-5 and TRBJ1-1, the full variable domain reads DAGVTQSPTHLIKTRGQQVTLRCSPISGHKSVSWYQQVLGQGPQFIFQYYEKEERGRGNFPDRFSARQFPNYSSELNVNALLLGDSALYLCASSWEGVNTEAFFGQGTRLTVV.

This rearrangement joins TRBV7-2 to TRBJ2-7, with a weak D call TRBD2 (5 bases). Trimming cost V 4 bases and J 2 bases, with 9 bases left between them. The CDR3 length is 13 residues. Germline CDR1 reads SGHTA; CDR2 reads FQGNSA. In DNA, the CDR3 is TGTGCCAGCAGCTCCGAGCGGACCTACGAGCAGTACTTC. Its protein product is CASSSERTYEQYF. Supplemented by reference TRBV7-2 and TRBJ2-7, the full variable domain reads GAGVSQSPSNKVTEKGKDVELRCDPISGHTALYWYRQSLGQGLEFLIYFQGNSAPDKSGLPSDRFSAERTGGSVSTLTIQRTQQEDSAVYLCASSSERTYEQYFGPGTRLTVT.

V and J are TRBV3-1 (or the pseudogene TRBV3-2) and TRBJ1-2, with D perhaps TRBD1 (5 bases). The CDR3 runs to 13 residues. V gave up 1 base and J gave up 6 bases, with 9 bases separating them. The germline V gene encodes CDR1 LGHDT and CDR2 YNNKEL (reference sequence). This CDR3 reads CASSQGLGHGYTF. In nucleotides, the CDR3 is TGTGCCAGCAGCCAAGGGTTGGGACATGGCTACACCTTC.